Below, 2 T cell receptor beta chains from the same sample are listed, as sequenced in a study of response to subunit inactivated influenza vaccine. TCRdb re-called the RT-PCR reads with MiXCR, one entry per CDR3 protein. The sample shows 500,000 to 550,000 distinct CDR3 sequences, roughly 7.9% of them seen only once. The sample consisted of PBMCs from blood, taken less than 30 months after vaccination. The receptor set was obtained from a man between 50 and 69 years old who received an inactivated influenza vaccine.

The genes are TRBV7-8 and TRBJ2-2, with a weak D call TRBD2 (5 bases). V was trimmed by 8 bases and J by 2 bases, leaving 21 bases between them. In germline, CDR1 is SGHVS, CDR2 FQNEAQ. This CDR3 has 17 residues. The CDR3 loop is CASPEEADPFNTGELFF. DNA for the CDR3: TGTGCCAGCCCAGAGGAGGCGGACCCCTTCAACACCGGGGAGCTGTTTTTT.

This clonotype was observed a handful of times. The chain joins TRBV4-3 to TRBJ2-7; D is undetermined. There are 14 residues in the CDR3. Germline V gene data show CDR1 as LGHNA and CDR2 as YSLEER. V lost 1 base and J lost 3, with 10 bases in between. This CDR3 is CASSQAGKSYEQYF. CDR3 bases: TGCGCCAGCAGCCAAGCTGGGAAAAGCTACGAGCAGTACTTC.